What follows are 4 T cell receptor beta chains derived from one specimen sequenced in a study of blood T cell repertoires in COVID-19. The table came from immunoSEQ multiplex PCR; TCRdb's copy has only in-frame clones and leaves some out. Of about 73,000 clones in the sample, around 80% are singletons; the top ten hold 5.3%. The sample comprised peripheral blood. The receptors were gathered from a man aged 45-60 years with active COVID-19.

The chain uses TRBV4-2 and TRBJ2-7; a possible D gene is TRBD2 (6 bases). Deletions cut 4 bases from V and 2 bases from J, with 6 bases between. The CDR3 spans 12 residues. Looked up from germline, CDR1 is LGHNA and CDR2 is YNFKEQ. The CDR3 reads CASSPGAYEQYF. CDR3 DNA sequence: TGTGCCAGCAGCCCGGGGGCCTACGAGCAGTACTTC.

This chain's CDR3 is CASRQGAVGQPQHF. As DNA, the CDR3 is TGTGCCAGTAGACAGGGGGCGGTAGGGCAGCCCCAGCATTTT. The J gene is TRBJ1-5, the V gene TRBV19; the match to TRBD1 covers 9 bases. The CDR3 totals 14 residues. Germline V gives CDR1 LNHDA, CDR2 SQIVND (reference sequence). J was trimmed by 7 bases and V by 6 bases; bases with no gene match: 7.

This clone appeared a single time. DNA for the CDR3: TGTGCCAGCAGCCGGACAGGGGGCCTAGACGAAAAACTGTTTTTT. It is translated as CASSRTGGLDEKLFF. The chain is built from TRBV4-2 and TRBJ1-4, with 11 bases that match TRBD1. The CDR3 sequence is 15 residues long. V lost 4 bases, J lost 8 bases, and 6 bases stayed unmatched. The V gene's germline CDR1 is LGHNA and CDR2 YNFKEQ.

This clone has a single count. The chain couples TRBV5-6 to TRBJ2-7, with D perhaps TRBD2 (7 bases). The V gene's germline CDR1 is SGHDT and CDR2 YYEEEE. V gave up 0 bases and J gave up 5 bases, with 12 bases separating them. The CDR3 runs 14 residues. In nucleotides, the CDR3 is TGTGCCAGCAGCTTGGACGGGGGGCGGGACGAGCAGTACTTC. Translation gives CASSLDGGRDEQYF.